This T cell receptor (beta chain) is drawn from a study of blood T cell repertoires in COVID-19. In the study overall: Researchers got acute and convalescent COVID-19 samples from the United States, Italy and Spain.

The table came from immunoSEQ multiplex PCR; TCRdb's copy has only in-frame clones and leaves some out. The sample lists about 250,000 clones; approximately 80% were seen once. J was trimmed by 7 bases and V by 0 bases; bases with no gene match: 12. Germline V gene sequence: CDR1 SQVTM, CDR2 ANQGSEA. The CDR3 covers 16 residues. The sample taken for sequencing was peripheral blood. The TCR was taken from a woman aged 55 to 70 with active or convalescent COVID-19. The chain is built from TRBV29-1 and TRBJ2-1; 7 positions match TRBD2. CDR3 loop: CSVEESGGRGVNEQFF. CDR3 bases: TGCAGCGTTGAAGAATCGGGGGGACGGGGTGTAAATGAGCAGTTCTTC.